This TCR beta chain was recorded in a study of long-term antiretroviral therapy in people with HIV. Study overall: It was about a decade after the earliest samples that the 2015 immediate-ART recommendation appeared.

The CDR3 extends over 18 amino acids. Germline V gene sequence: CDR1 SGHVS, CDR2 FQNEAQ. Trimming cost V 5 bases and J 0 bases; bases outside gene matches: 10. Each contributor possessed a minimum of one pre-ART and a minimum of two post-ART PBMC samples. Cryopreserved PBMC numbered roughly 1-10 million per sample before DNA extraction. At the survey level, the v3.0 immunoSEQ assay was run. Sequencing was performed with immunoSEQ multiplex PCR; in TCRdb, only in-frame clones are kept and a portion is missing. The sample consists of over 30,000 clones, nearly 90% of them appearing once. V and J are TRBV7-8 and TRBJ2-6; 7 bases are a match to TRBD1. The specimen comprised unsorted PBMCs, sampled 1.1 years after starting antiretroviral therapy. The sequence derives from a man aged 18 to 30 with HIV. The CDR3 coding sequence is TGTGCCAGCAGCCTTTGGACAGGCCAAATCTCTGGGGCCAACGTCCTGACTTTC. Protein sequence: CASSLWTGQISGANVLTF.